These 6 T cell receptor beta chains originate from one sample sequenced in a study of T cell changes during pregnancy in multiple sclerosis. Produced via immunoSEQ multiplex PCR; TCRdb's table is partial and in-frame only. This sample yields about 38,000 clones, of which 90% are seen a single time; more than 0.55% belongs to the top ten. Sequenced here: CD4+ T cells from peripheral blood mononuclear cells, sampled in the second trimester of pregnancy. The receptors here all came from a female donor with multiple sclerosis, enrolled in a pregnancy study.

This rearrangement joins TRBV6-5 to TRBJ2-2; weak D call: TRBD1 (6 bases). The CDR3 consists of 15 residues. Germline V gene lookup returns CDR1 MNHEY and CDR2 SVGAGI. V lost 6 bases, J lost 4 bases, and 15 bases lay in between. The chain's CDR3 is CASSSRDTSTGELFF. In DNA, the CDR3 is TGTGCCAGCAGCTCCCGGGACACTTCCACCGGGGAGCTGTTTTTT.

This rearrangement joins TRBV27 to TRBJ1-5, with 8 nucleotides matching TRBD1. Per the germline V gene, CDR1 is MNHEY and CDR2 is SMNVEV (reference sequence). Trimming cost V 5 bases and J 2 bases; bases outside gene matches: 14. This CDR3 region has 18 residues. The CDR3 DNA reads TGTGCCAGCAGTCCTAGGACAGGGAGGGCCTATGGCAATCAGCCCCAGCATTTT. The encoded protein is CASSPRTGRAYGNQPQHF.

The J gene is TRBJ2-5, the V gene TRBV29-1; TRBD1 matches at 9 bases. The end of the DNA aligns better with TRBJ2-7, so the J call may be wrong. This CDR3 is built from 14 residues. CDR1 is SQVTM and CDR2 is ANQGSEA in the germline V gene. In DNA form, the CDR3 reads TGCAGCGTTTCCGGGACAGGGTCCTCCTACGAGCAGTACTTC. Translated, it gives CSVSGTGSSYEQYF.

This clone is labeled as medium-sized. J is TRBJ2-2 and V is TRBV7-6; 12 bases line up with TRBD2. The CDR3 has 16 residues. The J segment lost 7 bases and the V segment lost 5 bases, leaving 8 bases of the junction unmatched. Per the germline V gene, CDR1 is SGHVS and CDR2 is FNYEAQ. This CDR3 reads CASSRTSGTIGGELFF. CDR3 bases: TGTGCCAGCAGCCGGACTAGCGGGACGATCGGCGGGGAGCTGTTTTTT.

This rearrangement joins TRBV15 to TRBJ2-1, with TRBD2 as a possible D gene (6 bases). The length of the CDR3 is 15 residues. V gave up 0 bases and J gave up 3 bases, with 9 bases separating them. CDR1 and CDR2 (germline): LNHNV, YYDKDF (reference sequence). The CDR3 protein is CATSRDIGGYNEQFF. CDR3 coding DNA: TGTGCCACCAGCAGAGATATCGGGGGCTACAATGAGCAGTTCTTC.

The V call is TRBV28, the J call TRBJ2-7, with TRBD1 matching over 9 bases. The germline V gene encodes CDR1 MDHEN and CDR2 SYDVKM. The V and J ends lost 4 bases and 3 bases, in that order; junction bases with no gene match: 7. The CDR3 has 15 amino acids. CDR3 protein: CASSSSGTGLYEQYF. Here the CDR3 DNA reads TGTGCCAGCAGTTCCTCCGGGACAGGGCTCTACGAGCAGTACTTC.